The 8 T cell receptor beta chains listed next were all sequenced from one sample in a study of cytomegalovirus exposure and HLA in healthy donors. The primer mix had 60 Vbeta and 13 Jbeta primers. Assay: immunoSEQ multiplex PCR; the TCRdb copy retains only in-frame clones and omits some. The sample gives 90,000 to 130,000 clones, 70% to 80% of which show up once; 2.5% to 3% is in the top ten. The sequencing input was PBMCs. Every receptor here comes from a young woman in good health and CMV-seropositive.

The chain employs TRBV7-2 and TRBJ2-7, with TRBD2 identical over 9 bases. The CDR3 is 16 residues long. Germline assignment: CDR1 SGHTA and CDR2 FQGNSA. Trimming at V came to 7 bases and at J to 0 bases, leaving 10 bases not matched to a gene. This chain's CDR3 is CASIIRLAANSYEQYF. The CDR3, as DNA: TGTGCCAGCATCATAAGACTAGCGGCCAACTCCTACGAGCAGTACTTC.

CDR3 in amino acids: CASNRREHTDTQYF. CDR3 DNA: TGTGCCAGCAATAGGAGGGAGCACACAGATACGCAGTATTTT. The chain uses TRBV6-5 and TRBJ2-3; maybe TRBD2 (6 bases). The CDR3 runs 14 residues. Germline lookup yields CDR1 MNHEY and CDR2 SVGAGI. Trimming left V 7 bases short and J 2 bases short, with 13 bases between.

This clone has only one observation. This chain links TRBV5-5 with TRBJ2-3, with D possibly matching TRBD1 (6 bases). The CDR3 is 14 residues long. Trimming cost V 5 bases and J 6 bases, with 16 bases left between them. Germline V gives CDR1 SGHKS, CDR2 YYEKEE (reference sequence). The CDR3 nucleotides read TGTGCCAGCAGTGACTCTGTTGGGGGCGATACGCAGTATTTT. Protein sequence: CASSDSVGGDTQYF.

This sequence joins TRBV2 and TRBJ1-3; possibly TRBD1 for D (5 bases). The germline gives CDR1 SNHLY, CDR2 FYNNEI. The CDR3 consists of 14 residues. The V end was cut by 6 bases, the J end by 0 bases, with 9 bases between. CDR3 residues: CASRDTFSGNTIYF. The CDR3 DNA is TGTGCCAGCAGGGACACCTTCTCTGGAAACACCATATATTTT.

This rearrangement joins TRBV7-2 to TRBJ2-4; 10 bases map to TRBD1. This CDR3 region has 17 residues. Germline assignment: CDR1 SGHTA and CDR2 FQGNSA. Germline trimming cut 2 bases from V and 2 bases from J; bases unmatched to any gene: 6. The CDR3 DNA follows: TGTGCCAGCAGCTTAATAGGGACAGGGGCGACCAAAAACATTCAGTACTTC. Protein sequence: CASSLIGTGATKNIQYF.

The chain carries TRBV5-4 and TRBJ2-2; tentative D call: TRBD2 (6 bases). V dropped 3 bases and J dropped 7 bases, with 10 bases sitting between them. Germline CDR1 reads SGHNT; CDR2 reads YYREEE (reference sequence). This CDR3 comprises 13 residues. Here the CDR3 reads CASSSGGGGELFF. The CDR3 coding sequence is TGTGCCAGCAGCTCTGGGGGAGGCGGGGAGCTGTTTTTT.

V gene TRBV27 combines with J gene TRBJ2-1; D possibly corresponds to TRBD2 (7 bases). V was clipped by 3 bases and J by 7 bases, with 19 bases between them. The V gene's germline CDR1 is MNHEY and CDR2 SMNVEV (reference sequence). This CDR3 has 16 amino acids. CDR3 residues: CASSLWGGKRGNEQFF. The CDR3 nucleotides read TGTGCCAGCAGTTTGTGGGGGGGCAAACGGGGGAATGAGCAGTTCTTC.

The chain joins TRBV5-1 to TRBJ1-1; perhaps TRBD1 as D (5 bases). Trimming took off 0 bases at V and 0 bases at J, with 9 bases between the two ends. The CDR3 contains 15 residues. CDR1 is SGHRS, CDR2 YFSETQ, per germline. CDR3 amino acids: CASSLAAGMNTEAFF. The CDR3 region has the DNA TGCGCCAGCAGCTTGGCCGCAGGGATGAACACTGAAGCTTTCTTT.